This TCR beta chain emerged from a study of cytomegalovirus exposure and HLA in healthy donors. The CDR3 has 14 amino acids. Trimming removed 5 bases from V and 4 bases from J; junction bases left unmatched: 7. Germline CDR1 and CDR2: SGHVS and FNYEAQ. 13 Jbeta primers and 60 Vbeta primers were used for the PCR. Clones were sequenced by immunoSEQ multiplex PCR, and TCRdb holds only the in-frame ones, with some missing. The table has fewer than 150,000 clones, about 80% seen once. The sample consisted of PBMCs. The chain carries TRBV7-6 and TRBJ1-1; 7 nucleotides line up with TRBD1. This clonotype was obtained from a man younger than 40 in good health and CMV-seronegative. CDR3 DNA: TGTGCCAGCAGCGCCCGATCAGGGGGCACTGAAGCTTTCTTT. It encodes CASSARSGGTEAFF.